Detailed here is one T cell receptor beta chain. The data were produced by immunoSEQ multiplex PCR, yet TCRdb's version contains in-frame clones alone and is incomplete. This table has approximately 180,000 clones, approximately 92% appearing once. This record comes from a study of control samples from healthy donors and cancer patients. The clonotype was recovered from a woman aged 40 to 55 in good health. Sequencing was performed on blood.

The DNA for the CDR3 is TGTGCCAGTACCACGGGGCTCCAACTGAACACTGAAGCTTTCTTT. As protein: CASTTGLQLNTEAFF. The chain joins TRBV19 to TRBJ1-1; tentative D call: TRBD1 (5 bases). Looked up from germline, CDR1 is LNHDA and CDR2 is SQIVND (reference sequence). The ends were cut back, 7 bases at V and 0 bases at J, with 15 bases in the middle. This CDR3 comprises 15 residues.